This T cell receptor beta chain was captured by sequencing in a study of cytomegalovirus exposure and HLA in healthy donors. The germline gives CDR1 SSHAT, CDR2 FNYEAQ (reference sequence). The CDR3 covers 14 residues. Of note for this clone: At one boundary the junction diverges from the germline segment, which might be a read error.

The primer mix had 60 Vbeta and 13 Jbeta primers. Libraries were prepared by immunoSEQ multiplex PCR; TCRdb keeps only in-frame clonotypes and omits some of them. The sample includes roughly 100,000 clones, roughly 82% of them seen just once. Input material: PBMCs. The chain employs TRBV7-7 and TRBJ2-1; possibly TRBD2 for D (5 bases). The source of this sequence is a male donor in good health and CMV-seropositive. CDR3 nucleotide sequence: TGTGCTAGCAGCTTAGGAGGTGGAAACAATGAGCAGTTCTTC. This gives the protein CASSLGGGNNEQFF.